This T cell receptor (beta chain) was obtained from a study of blood T cell repertoires in COVID-19. Overall study: Sites in the United States, Italy and Spain provided acute and convalescent COVID-19 samples. The analysed material was cDNA or gDNA that came from T cells, B-cell-depleted T cells, or PBMCs.

Sequencing was performed with immunoSEQ multiplex PCR; in TCRdb, only in-frame clones are kept and a portion is missing. The repertoire has roughly 77,000 clones, about four fifths of them found once; the top ten carry about 15%. This clone has a single count. V shed 4 bases, J shed 2 bases, and the junction held 6 bases outside the gene matches. CDR3 length: 15 amino acids. CDR1 and CDR2 from the germline V gene are SEHNR and FQNEAQ (reference sequence). The TCR was taken from a man aged 60-69 years with COVID-19, enrolled during active disease. The chain links TRBV7-9 to TRBJ2-7; 9 bases fit TRBD2. The material sequenced was peripheral blood. The CDR3 sequence is CASSSGLASTYEQYF. The CDR3 DNA reads TGTGCCAGCAGCTCCGGACTAGCGTCTACCTACGAGCAGTACTTC.